The T cell receptor beta chain described here comes from a study of T cells in Graves' hyperthyroidism and ophthalmopathy. V was clipped by 5 bases and J by 4 bases; unmatched bases: 8. In germline, CDR1 is MDHEN, CDR2 SYDVKM. The CDR3 length is 16 residues. This clonotype was seen at least ten times. What it binds is not known. RNA transcripts were the template for amplifying TCR beta CDR3 regions. The HTBI set primed first-round TCR CDR3 RT-PCR. TCRdb reanalysed the multiplex PCR reads using MiXCR and keeps one entry per CDR3 protein. The sample lists some 210,000 distinct CDR3 sequences; more than 15% were seen once. Overall study findings and caveats: Ophthalmopathy onset followed model prediction by a median approximately six months.

The chain carries TRBV28 and TRBJ1-3; 10 bases are a match to TRBD1. The specimen was blood. The TCR originated in a man aged 50 to 60 with Graves' hyperthyroidism. CDR3 bases: TGTGCCAGCAGTGTGACAGGGGGCGCGTGGGGAAACACCATATATTTT. Translating it yields CASSVTGGAWGNTIYF.